The clone carrying this TCR beta chain was seen repeatedly, ten times or more. Antigen: not known. Criteria for exclusion of patients were uncontrolled infection, other autoimmune disease, pregnancy or lactation. Fresh peripheral blood, approximately 10 ml, was the source of the PBMCs. RNA transcripts served as the template for amplifying TCR beta CDR3 regions. The TCR CDR3 was amplified in a first-round RT-PCR using the HTBI primer set. TCRdb processed the multiplex PCR reads anew with MiXCR; each CDR3 protein has one entry. The data contain 500,000 to 650,000 distinct CDR3 sequences, roughly 18% of them singletons. This entry belongs to a study of T cells in Graves' hyperthyroidism and ophthalmopathy. The CDR3 spans 15 residues. CDR1 and CDR2 (germline): SNHLY, FYNNEI. The trim removed 0 bases at V and 4 bases at J, leaving 4 bases unmatched. Study outcomes and limitations: Ophthalmopathy, as predicted by the model, came a median 6.5 months after the prediction.

The chain couples TRBV2 to TRBJ2-5; the match to TRBD1 covers 8 bases. Source material: blood. This TCR derives from a woman between 18 and 29 years old with Graves' ophthalmopathy. The CDR3 region has the DNA TGTGCCAGCAGTGAAGCAGGGGACAGGAGAGAGACCCAGTACTTC. Its translation is CASSEAGDRRETQYF. The full variable domain, its missing parts supplied by reference TRBV2 and TRBJ2-5, is EPEVTQTPSHQVTQMGQEVILRCVPISNHLYFYWYRQILGQKVEFLVSFYNNEISEKSEIFDDQFSVERPDGSNFTLKIRSTKLEDSAMYFCASSEAGDRRETQYFGPGTRLLVL.